These 16 T cell receptor beta chains share one sample of origin, sequenced in a study of shared clonotypes between healthy human individuals (dated by TCRdb to the early 2020s). To prepare the library, the immunoSEQ multiplex PCR assay was applied. The clones in this table, taken by TCRdb from immuneACCESS, are in-frame only. Not every clone is retained; where verified, under half of the shortfall comes from an unresolved V gene, and the cause of the rest is unknown. The sample has 2 million to 3 million clones on record, under 95% of them singletons. In total, the top ten clones hold about 0.34% of the sample. Sequencing was done on a sample of naive CD4+ T cells from PBMCs. In light of the paper, this sample's cell subset or site label describes: CD45RA+ positively selected. The source of these receptors is a man younger than 35 in good health. Some clones in this sample may be carry-over from other donors' samples.

The chain employs TRBV27 and TRBJ2-1; D gene ambiguous. This CDR3 has 11 amino acids. Germline V gives CDR1 MNHEY, CDR2 SMNVEV (reference sequence). The ends were cut back, 5 bases at V and 9 bases at J, with 8 bases in the middle. In DNA form, the CDR3 reads TGTGCCAGCAGTAGTGGGATTGAGCAGTTCTTC. Protein product: CASSSGIEQFF.

In this sample, this clone turned up a few times. The chain is built from TRBV4-2 and TRBJ2-5, with 7 nucleotides matching TRBD2. V was clipped by 1 base and J by 5 bases; unmatched bases: 7. Germline V gene lookup returns CDR1 LGHNA and CDR2 YNFKEQ. The CDR3 is made up of 15 amino acids. The CDR3 DNA sequence: TGTGCCAGCAGCCAAGGGGAGGGGAAGGGGGAGACCCAGTACTTC. This sequence encodes CASSQGEGKGETQYF.

The V call is TRBV9, the J call TRBJ2-2, with TRBD1 as a possible D gene (7 bases). The CDR3 spans 17 residues. Germline-derived CDR1 and CDR2 are SGDLS and YYNGEE. V lost 3 bases and J lost 6, with 21 bases in between. The CDR3 reads CASSARPAGQGAGELFF. The CDR3 DNA follows: TGTGCCAGCAGCGCCCGCCCGGCGGGGCAGGGGGCCGGGGAGCTGTTTTTT.

The V call is TRBV30, the J call TRBJ2-4; 8 nucleotides agree with TRBD1. Trimming removed 3 bases from V and 4 bases from J; junction bases left unmatched: 8. From germline, CDR1 is GTSNPN and CDR2 SVGIG (reference sequence). The CDR3 is made up of 15 amino acids. The CDR3 here is CAWRGRGQGKNIQYF. As DNA, the CDR3 is TGTGCCTGGAGGGGACGAGGACAGGGTAAAAACATTCAGTACTTC.

This chain joins TRBV14 and TRBJ2-5; D call uncertain. The CDR3 contains 15 residues. The V end was cut by 1 base, the J end by 2 bases, with 11 bases between. Germline V lookup: CDR1 SGHDN, CDR2 FVKESK. The CDR3 loop reads CASSQGWVAQETQYF. CDR3 sequence (DNA): TGTGCCAGCAGCCAAGGGTGGGTGGCTCAAGAGACCCAGTACTTC.

The genes are TRBV11-3 and TRBJ2-3; D is ambiguous. CDR1 and CDR2 (germline): SGHNT, YENEEA. The ends were cut back, 3 bases at V and 5 bases at J, with 9 bases in the middle. This CDR3 has 13 amino acids. In DNA, the CDR3 is TGTGCCAGCAGCTTCGGCAGCCAAGATACGCAGTATTTT. Protein sequence: CASSFGSQDTQYF.

The CDR3 region is CASSKRGGHGYGYTF. DNA of the CDR3: TGTGCCAGCAGCAAGCGGGGGGGCCACGGCTATGGCTACACCTTC. This chain links TRBV5-6 with TRBJ1-2, with a possible D match to TRBD1 (6 bases). Trimming shortened V by 4 bases and J by 4 bases, and 17 bases separated the two germline ends. Per the germline V gene, CDR1 is SGHDT and CDR2 is YYEEEE. The CDR3 has 15 residues.

Concerning this clone: At one end, the junction sequence differs from germline, possibly due to a read error. The rearrangement links TRBV6-5 to TRBJ2-7, with 7 positions matching TRBD1. CDR3 length: 13 amino acids. Germline-derived CDR1 and CDR2 are MNHEY and SVGAGI. The CDR3 nucleotides read TGTACCAGCGCCCCGGGACAGCTTTACGAGCAGTACTTC. Translation gives CTSAPGQLYEQYF.

This chain joins TRBV28 and TRBJ2-2; D remains unclear. Germline V gene data show CDR1 as MDHEN and CDR2 as SYDVKM. Between the trimmed V and J ends, which lost 2 bases and 0 bases, there was a span of 13 bases. The CDR3 extends over 17 amino acids. CDR3 sequence reads: CASSLRLRWANTGELFF. CDR3 DNA sequence: TGTGCCAGCAGTTTACGCCTACGTTGGGCGAACACCGGGGAGCTGTTTTTT.

This clone was recorded once. This chain uses TRBV27 with TRBJ2-7, with 14 bases lining up with TRBD2. The CDR3 sequence is 17 residues long. The V and J ends lost 5 bases and 7 bases, in that order; junction bases with no gene match: 13. Germline lookup yields CDR1 MNHEY and CDR2 SMNVEV (reference sequence). CDR3 loop: CASSAGLAGGLSREQYF. CDR3 bases: TGTGCCAGCAGTGCAGGACTAGCGGGAGGACTTAGCCGGGAGCAGTACTTC.

The chain recombines TRBV14 with TRBJ2-1, with 10 bases identical to TRBD1. CDR3 length: 17 amino acids. Germline lookup yields CDR1 SGHDN and CDR2 FVKESK. The trim removed 4 bases at V and 10 bases at J, leaving 16 bases unmatched. CDR3 region: CASSPHEGKTGGYEQFF. CDR3 bases: TGTGCCAGCAGCCCACACGAGGGGAAGACAGGGGGCTACGAGCAGTTCTTC. The full variable domain, rest sourced from reference TRBV14 and TRBJ2-1, is EAGVTQFPSHSVIEKGQTVTLRCDPISGHDNLYWYRRVMGKEIKFLLHFVKESKQDESGMPNNRFLAERTGGTYSTLKVQPAELEDSGVYFCASSPHEGKTGGYEQFFGPGTRLTVL.

The chain combines TRBV7-8 with TRBJ2-7, with D unclear. Germline lookup yields CDR1 SGHVS and CDR2 FQNEAQ. The CDR3 loop spans 12 amino acids. V lost 5 bases, J lost 9 bases, and 14 bases lay in between. CDR3 coding DNA: TGTGCCAGCAGCCTACTTTTGGGCGGGCAGTACTTC. It yields the protein CASSLLLGGQYF.

This clone was seen once. The chain couples TRBV6-5 to TRBJ2-5, with 7 nucleotides matching TRBD1. Germline V gene data show CDR1 as MNHEY and CDR2 as SVGAGI. This CDR3 has 13 amino acids. Losses at the gene ends were 5 bases for V and 8 bases for J; bases not matched to a gene: 8. The CDR3 DNA reads TGTGCCAGCAGTCGCGAGTACAGGGGAACCCAGTACTTC. This sequence encodes CASSREYRGTQYF.

This chain connects TRBV5-1 to TRBJ2-1, with 8 bases aligning to TRBD1. The CDR3 length is 16 residues. Germline trimming cut 4 bases from V and 6 bases from J; bases unmatched to any gene: 12. CDR1 is SGHRS and CDR2 is YFSETQ in the germline V gene. DNA for the CDR3: TGCGCCAGCAGCCTCCACAGGGGGTCTTCTATCAATGAGCAGTTCTTC. This encodes CASSLHRGSSINEQFF.

DNA for the CDR3: TGCGCCAGCAGCCAAGAGAGAACGCAGTATTTT. Encoded protein: CASSQERTQYF. The chain recombines TRBV4-1 with TRBJ2-3; D is ambiguous. Trimming shortened V by 0 bases and J by 9 bases, and 4 bases separated the two germline ends. There are 11 residues in the CDR3. CDR1 is MGHRA and CDR2 is YSYEKL in the germline V gene.

The chain couples TRBV28 to TRBJ2-1; TRBD2 matches 14 bases. The CDR3 has 15 residues. Germline V gene sequence: CDR1 MDHEN, CDR2 SYDVKM. Unmatched junction bases numbered 2, after V lost 7 bases and J lost 3 bases. DNA of the CDR3: TGTGCCAGCACCGGACTAGCGGGAGGCTACAATGAGCAGTTCTTC. It specifies CASTGLAGGYNEQFF.